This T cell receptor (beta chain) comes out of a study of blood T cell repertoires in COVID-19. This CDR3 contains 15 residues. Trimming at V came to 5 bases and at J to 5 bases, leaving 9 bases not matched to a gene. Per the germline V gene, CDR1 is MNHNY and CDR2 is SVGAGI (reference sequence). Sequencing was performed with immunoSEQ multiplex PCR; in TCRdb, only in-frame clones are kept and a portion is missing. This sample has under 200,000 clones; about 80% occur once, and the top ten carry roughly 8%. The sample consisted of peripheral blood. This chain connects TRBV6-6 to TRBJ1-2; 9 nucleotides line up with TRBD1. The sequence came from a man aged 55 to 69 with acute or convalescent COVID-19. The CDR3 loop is CASSTSGQGEYGYTF. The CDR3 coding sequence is TGTGCCAGCAGTACCTCGGGACAGGGAGAATATGGCTACACCTTC.